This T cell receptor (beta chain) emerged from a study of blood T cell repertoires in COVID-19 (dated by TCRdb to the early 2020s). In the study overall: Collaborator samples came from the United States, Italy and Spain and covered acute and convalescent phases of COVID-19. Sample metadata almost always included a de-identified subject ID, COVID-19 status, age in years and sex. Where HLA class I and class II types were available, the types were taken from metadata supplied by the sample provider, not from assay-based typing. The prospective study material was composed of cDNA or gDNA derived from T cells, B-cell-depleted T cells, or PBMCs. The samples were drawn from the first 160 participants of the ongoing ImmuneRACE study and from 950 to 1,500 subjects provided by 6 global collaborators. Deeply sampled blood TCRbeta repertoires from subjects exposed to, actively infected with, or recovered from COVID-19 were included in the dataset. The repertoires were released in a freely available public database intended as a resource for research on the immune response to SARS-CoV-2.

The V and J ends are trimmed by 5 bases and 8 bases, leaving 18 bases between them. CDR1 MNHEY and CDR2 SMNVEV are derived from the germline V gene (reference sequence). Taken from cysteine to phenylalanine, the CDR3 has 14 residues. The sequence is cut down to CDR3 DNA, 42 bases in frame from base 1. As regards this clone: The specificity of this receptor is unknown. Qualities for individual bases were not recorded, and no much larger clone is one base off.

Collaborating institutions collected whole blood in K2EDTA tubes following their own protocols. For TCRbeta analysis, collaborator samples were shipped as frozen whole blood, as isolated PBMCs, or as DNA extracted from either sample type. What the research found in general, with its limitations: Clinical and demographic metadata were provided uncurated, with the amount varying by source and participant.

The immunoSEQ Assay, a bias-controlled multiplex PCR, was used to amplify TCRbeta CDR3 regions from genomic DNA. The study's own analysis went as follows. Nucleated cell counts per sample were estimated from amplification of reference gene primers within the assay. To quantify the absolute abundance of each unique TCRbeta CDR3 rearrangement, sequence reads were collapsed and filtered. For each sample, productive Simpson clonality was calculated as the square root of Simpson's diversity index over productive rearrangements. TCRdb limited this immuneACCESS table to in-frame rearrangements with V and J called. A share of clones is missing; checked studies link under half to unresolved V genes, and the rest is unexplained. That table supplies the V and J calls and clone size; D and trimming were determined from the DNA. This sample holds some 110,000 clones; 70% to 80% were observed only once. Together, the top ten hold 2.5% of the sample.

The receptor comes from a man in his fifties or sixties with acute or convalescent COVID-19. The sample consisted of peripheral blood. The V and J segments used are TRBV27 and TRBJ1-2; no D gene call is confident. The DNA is TGTGCCAGCAGTCCCTCCGGCGGAGCCGACGGCTACACCTTC. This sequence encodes CASSPSGGADGYTF.